One TCR beta chain is described in this entry. This likely traces to a read error, being one base from a far larger clone. cDNA synthesis used a TRAV/TRBV-specific primer set for both chains. TCRs were put through around 20 PCR cycles of amplification with Phusion. A constant-region primer and the V-primer adapter served as the primer pair. Using its own MiXCR run on the reads, TCRdb lists one record per CDR3 protein. The sample has around 84,000 distinct CDR3 sequences; about 17% are singletons. The data belong to a study of low-dose radiotherapy and immunotherapy resistance in tumors. Study at large: Participants were given intravenous cyclophosphamide 200 mg/m2 every two weeks, one day before radiation and immunotherapy. Oral administration of aspirin 300 mg daily occurred for four cycles, commencing at cycle 1 day 1.

Regarding time point: after trial treatment. Treatment meaning: LDRT plus nivolumab, ipilimumab, low-dose cyclophosphamide and aspirin (RACIN trial). In germline, CDR1 is SGHVS, CDR2 FQNEAQ. The length of the CDR3 is 12 residues. This chain connects TRBV7-8 to TRBJ1-1; D is unresolved. This clonotype was sampled from a male donor with prostate cancer. Material: PBMCs, obtained after low-dose radiotherapy plus immunotherapy. The DNA of the CDR3 is TGTGTCAGCAGCGCATACGGGACTGAAGCTTTCTTT. Protein: CVSSAYGTEAFF.